Listed below are T cell receptor beta chains from one sample, sequenced in a study of T cells after yellow fever vaccination. TCRdb reprocessed the 5' RACE reads with MiXCR, giving one entry per CDR3 protein. Of about 160,000 distinct CDR3 sequences in the sample, around 7% were seen once. This material consisted of CD4+ T cells sorted from PBMCs, taken 5 days after the first yellow fever vaccination. These receptors all stem from a man aged 18-30 years who received the YFV17D yellow fever vaccine. Each CDR3 is given without its conserved first and last residue. Size tells how often a clone was seen (once, few, many) or the class of an expanded clone, and some rows leave it out.

many,TRBV24-1,TRBJ2-2,ATSDSAGELF
many,TRBV7-2,TRBJ1-6,ASSLAGGNNSPLH
NA,TRBV7-3,TRBJ2-1,ASSLLAGSSYNEQF
many,TRBV5-1,TRBJ2-1,ASSLPGARSYNEQF
NA,TRBV5-1,TRBJ1-4,ASSGTPPNEKLF
NA,TRBV10-3,TRBJ1-6,AIRHNYNSPLH
NA,TRBV3-1,TRBJ1-4,ASSPGRHREKLF
many,TRBV7-2,TRBJ2-4,ASSLYGTGAKNIQY
few,TRBV4-1,TRBJ2-1,ASSQRFGEQF
many,TRBV28,TRBJ2-7,ASSFRPTVRNEQY
many,TRBV10-3,TRBJ1-5,AISEGQGTQPQH
many,TRBV11-2,TRBJ2-2,ASSLNQDGELF
few,TRBV7-3,TRBJ2-3,ASSSGYGGLAGGGDTQY
NA,TRBV4-3,TRBJ2-3,ASSPLGTSGGMQY
many,TRBV6-2/TRBV6-3,TRBJ1-4,ASSYGQGTTNEKLF
many,TRBV5-1,TRBJ1-2,ASSLNGYYGYT
NA,TRBV12-3/TRBV12-4,TRBJ2-5,ASSSAGYGTQY
many,TRBV30,TRBJ2-7,AWSAGQGTYEQY
many,TRBV6-2/TRBV6-3,TRBJ2-2,ASSSHYTGELF
NA,TRBV7-2,TRBJ2-1,ASSLVRTANEQF
many,TRBV12-3/TRBV12-4,TRBJ1-4,ASSLPKEQGSDLGEKLF
few,TRBV4-1,TRBJ1-6,ASSQNPFGLVAPPLH
NA,TRBV10-3,TRBJ2-2,AISDHYPTGELF
few,TRBV7-3,TRBJ2-1,ASSFFNGGASPNEQF
many,TRBV5-4,TRBJ2-1,ASSLGQLSSYNEQF
many,TRBV5-1,TRBJ2-3,ASSLEGRGGTDTQY
many,TRBV7-2,TRBJ2-5,ASSLIGVGTETQY
few,TRBV7-2,TRBJ1-4,ASSGTGNKLF
many,TRBV5-1,TRBJ2-7,ASSLASAGSYEQY
many,TRBV4-1,TRBJ2-7,ASSLRQASYEQY
NA,TRBV7-2,TRBJ2-3,ASSLIQASGGTQY
many,TRBV10-2,TRBJ2-5,ASSDSTTRETQY
few,TRBV5-1,TRBJ2-7,ASSWGQPGESEQY
few,TRBV5-1,TRBJ1-1,ASSLAGLRNTEAF
many,TRBV3-1,TRBJ1-1,ASSQGGRGPF
many,TRBV7-2,TRBJ1-5,ASSFFPPAQPQH
NA,TRBV21-1,TRBJ1-2,ASSPLGKDRGQGYT
few,TRBV5-4,TRBJ2-1,ASRQGTDNEQF